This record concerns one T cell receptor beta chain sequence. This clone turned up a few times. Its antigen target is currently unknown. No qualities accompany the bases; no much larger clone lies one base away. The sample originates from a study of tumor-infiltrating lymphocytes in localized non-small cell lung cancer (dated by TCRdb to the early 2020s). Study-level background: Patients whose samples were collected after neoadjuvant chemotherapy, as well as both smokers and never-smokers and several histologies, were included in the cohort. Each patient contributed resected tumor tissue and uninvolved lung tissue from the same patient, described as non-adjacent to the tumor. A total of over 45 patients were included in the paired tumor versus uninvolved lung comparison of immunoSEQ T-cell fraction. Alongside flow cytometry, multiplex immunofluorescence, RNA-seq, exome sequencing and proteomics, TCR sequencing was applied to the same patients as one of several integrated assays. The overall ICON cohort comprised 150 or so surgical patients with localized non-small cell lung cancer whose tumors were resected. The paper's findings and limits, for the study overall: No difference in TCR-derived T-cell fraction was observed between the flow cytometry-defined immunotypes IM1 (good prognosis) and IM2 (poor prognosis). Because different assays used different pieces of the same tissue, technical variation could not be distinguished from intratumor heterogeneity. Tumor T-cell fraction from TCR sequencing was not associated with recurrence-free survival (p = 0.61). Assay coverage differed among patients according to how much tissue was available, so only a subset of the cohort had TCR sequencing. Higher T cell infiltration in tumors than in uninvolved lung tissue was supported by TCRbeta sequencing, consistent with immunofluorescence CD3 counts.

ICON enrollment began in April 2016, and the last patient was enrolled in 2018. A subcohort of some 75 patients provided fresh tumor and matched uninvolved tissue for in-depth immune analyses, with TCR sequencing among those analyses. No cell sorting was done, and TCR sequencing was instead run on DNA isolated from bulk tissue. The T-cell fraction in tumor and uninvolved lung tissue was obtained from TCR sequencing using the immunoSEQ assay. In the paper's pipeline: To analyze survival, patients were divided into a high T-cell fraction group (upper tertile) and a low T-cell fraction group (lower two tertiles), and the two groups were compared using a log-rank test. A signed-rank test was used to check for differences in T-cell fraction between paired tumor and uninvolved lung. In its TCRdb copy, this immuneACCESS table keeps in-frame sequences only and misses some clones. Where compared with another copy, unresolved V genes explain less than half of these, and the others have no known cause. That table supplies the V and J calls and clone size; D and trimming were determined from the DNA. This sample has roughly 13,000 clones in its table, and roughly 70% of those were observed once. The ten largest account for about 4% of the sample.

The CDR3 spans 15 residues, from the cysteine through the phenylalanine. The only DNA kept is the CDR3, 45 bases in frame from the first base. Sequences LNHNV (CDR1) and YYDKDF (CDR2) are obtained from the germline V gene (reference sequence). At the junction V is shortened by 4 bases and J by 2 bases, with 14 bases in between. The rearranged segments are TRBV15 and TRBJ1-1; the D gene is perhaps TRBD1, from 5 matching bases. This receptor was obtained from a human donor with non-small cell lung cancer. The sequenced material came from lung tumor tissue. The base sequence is TGTGCCACCAGCATTCCAGGTGGGGGAAACACTGAAGCTTTCTTT. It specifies CATSIPGGGNTEAFF.